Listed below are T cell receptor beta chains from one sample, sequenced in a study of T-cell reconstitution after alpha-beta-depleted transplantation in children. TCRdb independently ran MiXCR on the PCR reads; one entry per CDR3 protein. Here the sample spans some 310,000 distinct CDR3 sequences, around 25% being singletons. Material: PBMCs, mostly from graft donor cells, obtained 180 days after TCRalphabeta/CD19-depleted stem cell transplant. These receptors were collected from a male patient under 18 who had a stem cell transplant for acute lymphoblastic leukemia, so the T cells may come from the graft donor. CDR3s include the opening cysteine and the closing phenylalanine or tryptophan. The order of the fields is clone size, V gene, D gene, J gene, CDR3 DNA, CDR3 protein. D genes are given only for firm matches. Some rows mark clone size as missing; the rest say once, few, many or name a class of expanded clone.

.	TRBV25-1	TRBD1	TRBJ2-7	TGTGCCAGCAGCGATACAGGGGGTGCCATCTACGAGCAGTACTTC	CASSDTGGAIYEQYF
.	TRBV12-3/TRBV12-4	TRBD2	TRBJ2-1	TGTGCCAGCAGTGGCGAGCGGGGGAGGGGGTACAATGAGCAGTTCTTC	CASSGERGRGYNEQFF
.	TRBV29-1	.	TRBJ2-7	TGCAGCGTTGTAGGGAGCGACGAGCAGTACTTC	CSVVGSDEQYF
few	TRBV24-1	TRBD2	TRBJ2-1	TGTGCCACCAGTGACGGTAAGCGGGGGAGCTCCTACAATGAGCAGTTCTTC	CATSDGKRGSSYNEQFF
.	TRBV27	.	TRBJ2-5	TGTGCCAGCAGTTTCCGGGGGACACAAGAGACCCAGTACTTC	CASSFRGTQETQYF
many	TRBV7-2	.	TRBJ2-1	TGTGCCAGCAGCTTAGGGGTCGGCAATGAGCAGTTCTTC	CASSLGVGNEQFF
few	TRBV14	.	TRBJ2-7	TGTGCCAGCAGCCAAGCTCGGCAATCGTACGAGCAGTACTTC	CASSQARQSYEQYF
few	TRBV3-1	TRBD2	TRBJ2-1	TGTGCCAGCAGCCAAGGCATGGGGGGGTACAATGAGCAGTTCTTC	CASSQGMGGYNEQFF
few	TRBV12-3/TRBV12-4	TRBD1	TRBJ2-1	TGTGCCAGCAGAGACAGGGCGAGCTCCTACAATGAGCAGTTCTTC	CASRDRASSYNEQFF
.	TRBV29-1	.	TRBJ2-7	TGCAGCGTGTCCAGGGGATGGTCCTACGAGCAGTACTTC	CSVSRGWSYEQYF
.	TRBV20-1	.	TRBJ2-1	TGCAGTGTCCCACAGGTGAGGAGCTCCTACAATGAGCAGTTCTTC	CSVPQVRSSYNEQFF
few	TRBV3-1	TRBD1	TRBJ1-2	TGTGCCAGCAGCGCTCCCGGGACAGGGCTCTATGGCTACACCTTC	CASSAPGTGLYGYTF
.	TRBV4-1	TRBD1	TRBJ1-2	TGCGCCAGCAGCCAAAGGGACAGGGCGGATGGCTACACCTTC	CASSQRDRADGYTF
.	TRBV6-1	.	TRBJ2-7	TGTGCCAGCAGCCAAACATGGGGAGGCTACGAGCAGTACTTC	CASSQTWGGYEQYF
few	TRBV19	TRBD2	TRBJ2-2	TGTGCCTGGAGGGGGATAGGACTAGCGGGAATGAACACCGGGGAGCTGTTTTTT	CAWRGIGLAGMNTGELFF
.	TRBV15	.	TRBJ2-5	TGTGCCACCAGCAGAGAGCAGGGAGGGGGCCAAGAGACCCAGTACTTC	CATSREQGGGQETQYF
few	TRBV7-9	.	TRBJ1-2	TGTGCCAGCATACCACGGGTCCAGGGGCATGGCTACACCTTC	CASIPRVQGHGYTF
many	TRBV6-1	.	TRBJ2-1	TGTGCCAGCAGCTGGGGGCCCGGGCGGAACAATGAGCAGTTCTTC	CASSWGPGRNNEQFF
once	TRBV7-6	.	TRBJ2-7	TGTGCCAGCAGCTCCCAGGACGGAAGCTCCTACGAGCAGTACTTC	CASSSQDGSSYEQYF
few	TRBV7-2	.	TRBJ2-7	TGTGCCAGCAGCCGGGACCACTACGAGCAGTACTTC	CASSRDHYEQYF
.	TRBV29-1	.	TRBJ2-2	TGCAGCGCTTCAGGGTCTACGATGGACACCGGGGAGCTGTTTTTT	CSASGSTMDTGELFF
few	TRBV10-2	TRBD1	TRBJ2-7	TGCGCCAGCCCCCCCCGGACAGGGAGCTTCGACGAGCAGTACTTC	CASPPRTGSFDEQYF
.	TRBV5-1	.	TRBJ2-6	TGCGCCAGCAGCTCGATAGGGGGCTCTGGGGCCAACGTCCTGACTTTC	CASSSIGGSGANVLTF
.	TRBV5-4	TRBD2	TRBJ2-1	TGTGCCAGCAGCTTGCAGAGACTAGCGGGGGGCCAGTACAATGAGCAGTTCTTC	CASSLQRLAGGQYNEQFF
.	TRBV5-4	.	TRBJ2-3	TGTGCCAGCGGGGGCCTCTCTCGCACCACAGATACGCAGTATTTT	CASGGLSRTTDTQYF
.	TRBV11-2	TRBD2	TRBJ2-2	TGTGCCAGCAGCTTATCGAAGGGACTAGCGGGAGTGAGGCTGTTTTTT	CASSLSKGLAGVRLFF
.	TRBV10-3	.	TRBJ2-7	TGTGCCATCAGTGAGGACCTGACGGGATACTACGAGCAGTACTTC	CAISEDLTGYYEQYF
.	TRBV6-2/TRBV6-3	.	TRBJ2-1	TGTGCCAGCAGAGACCGGGACCCGGAACCGGGGCAGTTCTTC	CASRDRDPEPGQFF
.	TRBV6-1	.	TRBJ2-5	TGTGCCAGCGGCCCTGGTGTCCAAGAGACCCAGTACTTC	CASGPGVQETQYF
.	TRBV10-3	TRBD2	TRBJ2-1	TGTGCCATCAGTGAGTGGGGACTAGCGAACTACAATGAGCAGTTCTTC	CAISEWGLANYNEQFF